These 8 T cell receptor beta chains were all obtained from the same sample, sequenced in a study of blood T cells in healthy people across ages. It was with a sample-barcoded 5' primer and a J-beta primer mix that a second PCR of about 6 to 11 cycles was run. Via MiXCR, TCRdb re-called the 5' RACE reads, giving one row per CDR3 protein. The repertoire has around 1.5 million distinct CDR3 sequences, about 43% of them found once; the top ten carry approximately 7.9%. The specimen was blood. These receptors all come from a woman under 30 in good health.

In this sample, this clonotype turned up a few times. The rearrangement links TRBV12-3 or TRBV12-4 to TRBJ1-2, with 8 nucleotides matching TRBD1. Trimming took 6 bases from V and 3 from J; bases not matched to a gene: 3. The CDR3 consists of 13 residues. The CDR3 DNA reads TGTGCCAGCAGCAAGGACAGGGACTATGGCTACACCTTC. Its protein product is CASSKDRDYGYTF.

This clonotype was seen once. The chain employs TRBV10-1 and TRBJ2-1; 7 bases are shared with TRBD1. This CDR3 has 15 amino acids. The V and J ends lost 4 bases and 5 bases, in that order; junction bases with no gene match: 8. From germline, CDR1 is WNHNN and CDR2 SYGVQD (reference sequence). The CDR3 DNA sequence: TGCGCCAGCAGTGCGGGACAGTCGGGCCACAATGAGCAGTTCTTC. Its protein is CASSAGQSGHNEQFF.

The chain combines TRBV13 with TRBJ2-5, with D hard to call. Germline-derived CDR1 and CDR2 are PRHDT and FYEKMQ (reference sequence). The CDR3 spans 12 residues. V was cut by 5 bases and J by 5 bases, with 9 bases left in between. The CDR3, as DNA: TGTGCCAGCAGCCTGAGGATGGAGACCCAGTACTTC. It is translated as CASSLRMETQYF.

The genes are TRBV10-2 and TRBJ2-7; TRBD1 matches 10 bases. TRBJ2-5 explains the end of the DNA better; the J call may be wrong. The CDR3 consists of 13 residues. Germline loops: CDR1 WSHSY, CDR2 SAAADI. CDR3 sequence: CATRQGALETQYF. CDR3 DNA sequence: TGCGCCACCAGACAGGGGGCTTTGGAGACCCAGTACTTC.

The V gene is TRBV7-2, the J gene TRBJ2-1; D uncertain. V lost 11 bases and J lost 6, with 20 bases in between. CDR1 and CDR2 (germline): SGHTA, FQGNSA. This CDR3 is 14 amino acids long. This CDR3 reads CARTTWMASNEQFF. DNA of the CDR3: TGTGCCCGCACCACCTGGATGGCAAGCAATGAGCAGTTCTTC.

The gene calls are TRBV28 and TRBJ1-2; D gene ambiguous. CDR3 size: 14 residues. Looked up from germline, CDR1 is MDHEN and CDR2 is SYDVKM. V was shortened by 4 bases and J by 4 bases, with 13 bases between the two germline ends. As DNA, the CDR3 is TGTGCCAGCAGTTCCTCGTCACAAGGCTATGGCTACACCTTC. Its protein is CASSSSSQGYGYTF.

The chain carries TRBV6-1 and TRBJ2-5; perhaps D is TRBD1 or TRBD2 (5 bases each). Looked up from germline, CDR1 is MNHNS and CDR2 is SASEGT. The CDR3 consists of 16 residues. Trimming stripped 0 bases from V and 5 bases from J, with 16 bases between. The CDR3 DNA reads as TGTGCCAGCAGTGAAGCTCCTAGCAGGGCTTTGGAGACCCAGTACTTC. Its translation is CASSEAPSRALETQYF.

This clonotype was seen more than once but under ten times. V and J are TRBV5-1 and TRBJ1-2, with D perhaps TRBD1 (6 bases). Trimming left V 4 bases short and J 4 bases short, with 11 bases between. The CDR3 covers 13 residues. The germline gives CDR1 SGHRS, CDR2 YFSETQ. CDR3 in amino acids: CASSPDSAYGYTF. The CDR3 region has the DNA TGCGCCAGCAGCCCGGACAGCGCCTATGGCTACACCTTC. Full variable domain (outside the CDR3, taken from reference TRBV5-1 and TRBJ1-2): KAGVTQTPRYLIKTRGQQVTLSCSPISGHRSVSWYQQTPGQGLQFLFEYFSETQRNKGNFPGRFSGRQFSNSRSEMNVSTLELGDSALYLCASSPDSAYGYTFGSGTRLTVV.